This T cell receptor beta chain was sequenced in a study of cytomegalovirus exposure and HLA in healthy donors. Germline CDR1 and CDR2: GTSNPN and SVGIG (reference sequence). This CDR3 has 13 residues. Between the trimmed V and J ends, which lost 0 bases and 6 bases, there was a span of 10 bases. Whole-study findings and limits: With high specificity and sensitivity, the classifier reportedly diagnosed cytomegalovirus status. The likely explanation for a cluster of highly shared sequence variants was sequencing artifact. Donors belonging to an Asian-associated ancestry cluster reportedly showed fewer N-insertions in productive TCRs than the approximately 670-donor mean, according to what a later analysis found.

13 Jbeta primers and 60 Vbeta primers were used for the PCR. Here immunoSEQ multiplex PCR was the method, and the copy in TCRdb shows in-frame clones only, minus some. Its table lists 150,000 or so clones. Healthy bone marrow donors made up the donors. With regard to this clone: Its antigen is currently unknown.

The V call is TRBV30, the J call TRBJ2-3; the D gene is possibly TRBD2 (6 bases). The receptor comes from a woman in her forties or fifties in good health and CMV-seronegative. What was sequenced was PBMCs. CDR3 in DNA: TGTGCCTGGAGTGTAAATGGGGGGGATACGCAGTATTTT. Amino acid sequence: CAWSVNGGDTQYF.